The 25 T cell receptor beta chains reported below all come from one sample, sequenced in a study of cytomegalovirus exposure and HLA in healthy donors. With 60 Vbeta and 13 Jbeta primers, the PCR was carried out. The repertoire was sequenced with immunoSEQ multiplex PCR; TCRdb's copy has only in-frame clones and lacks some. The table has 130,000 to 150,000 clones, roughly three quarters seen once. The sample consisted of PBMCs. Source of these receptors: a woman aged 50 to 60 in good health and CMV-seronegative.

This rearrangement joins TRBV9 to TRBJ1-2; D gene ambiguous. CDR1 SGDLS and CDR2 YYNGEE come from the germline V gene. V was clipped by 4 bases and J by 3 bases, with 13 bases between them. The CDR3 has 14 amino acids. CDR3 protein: CASSPDEGDYGYTF. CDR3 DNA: TGTGCCAGCAGCCCCGACGAGGGCGACTATGGCTACACCTTC.

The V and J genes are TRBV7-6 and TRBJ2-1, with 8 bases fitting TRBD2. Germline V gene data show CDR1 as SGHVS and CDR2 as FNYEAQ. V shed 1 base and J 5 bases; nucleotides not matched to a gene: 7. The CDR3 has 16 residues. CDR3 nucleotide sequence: TGTGCCAGCAGCTTAGTCTCCGGGGGGGCTCACAATGAGCAGTTCTTC. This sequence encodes CASSLVSGGAHNEQFF.

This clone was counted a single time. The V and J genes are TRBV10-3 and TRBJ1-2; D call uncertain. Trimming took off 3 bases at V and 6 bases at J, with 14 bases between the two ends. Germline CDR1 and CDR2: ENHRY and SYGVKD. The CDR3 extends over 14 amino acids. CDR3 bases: TGTGCCATCAGTGACCTGGCGCGGGAGAATGGCTACACCTTC. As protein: CAISDLARENGYTF.

CDR3 loop: CASALLSGGATGELFF. Written as DNA, the CDR3 is TGTGCCAGCGCGCTCCTCTCGGGAGGGGCCACCGGGGAGCTGTTTTTT. The chain recombines TRBV13 with TRBJ2-2, with 8 bases fitting TRBD2. This CDR3 has 16 residues. V lost 8 bases to trimming and J lost 4 bases; unmatched junction nucleotides: 12. Per the germline V gene, CDR1 is PRHDT and CDR2 is FYEKMQ (reference sequence).

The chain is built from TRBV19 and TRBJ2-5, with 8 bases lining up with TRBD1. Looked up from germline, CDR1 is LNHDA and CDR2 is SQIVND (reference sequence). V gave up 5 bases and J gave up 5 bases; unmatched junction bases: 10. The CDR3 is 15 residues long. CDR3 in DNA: TGTGCCAGTAGTCCCCGGACAGGGTATGGGGAGACCCAGTACTTC. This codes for CASSPRTGYGETQYF.

The CDR3 sequence is CASSSLAGAYNEQFF. CDR3 DNA: TGTGCCAGCAGCTCTCTAGCGGGGGCATACAATGAGCAGTTCTTC. This sequence joins TRBV11-3 and TRBJ2-1, with 10 bases fitting TRBD2. Trimming at V came to 4 bases and at J to 4 bases, leaving 4 bases not matched to a gene. Germline CDR1 and CDR2: SGHNT and YENEEA. The CDR3 has 15 amino acids.

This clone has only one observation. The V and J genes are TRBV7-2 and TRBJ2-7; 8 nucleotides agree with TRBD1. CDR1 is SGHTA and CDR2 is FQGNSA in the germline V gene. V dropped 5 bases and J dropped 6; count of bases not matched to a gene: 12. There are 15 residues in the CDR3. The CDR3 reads CASSQRRTGLSEQYF. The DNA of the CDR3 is TGTGCCAGCAGCCAACGAAGGACAGGGCTAAGCGAGCAGTACTTC.

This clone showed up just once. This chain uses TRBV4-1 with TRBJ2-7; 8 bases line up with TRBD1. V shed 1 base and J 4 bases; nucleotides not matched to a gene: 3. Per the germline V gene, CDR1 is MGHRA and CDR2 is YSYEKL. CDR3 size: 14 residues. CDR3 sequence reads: CASSQVDRVYEQYF. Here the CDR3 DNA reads TGCGCCAGCAGCCAAGTGGACAGGGTTTACGAGCAGTACTTC.

The CDR3 loop reads CASNLGQAGNTIYF. In DNA form, the CDR3 reads TGTGCCAGCAACTTGGGACAGGCGGGAAACACCATATATTTT. This chain links TRBV9 with TRBJ1-3, with 8 positions matching TRBD1. V gave up 6 bases and J gave up 4 bases; unmatched junction bases: 6. CDR1 is SGDLS and CDR2 is YYNGEE in the germline V gene. CDR3 length: 14 residues.

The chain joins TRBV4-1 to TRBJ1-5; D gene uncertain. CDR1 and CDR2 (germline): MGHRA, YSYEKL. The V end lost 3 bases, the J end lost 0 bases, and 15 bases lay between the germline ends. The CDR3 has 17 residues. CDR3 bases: TGCGCCAGCAGCCAGGGCGTACAATTACATAGCAATCAGCCCCAGCATTTT. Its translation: CASSQGVQLHSNQPQHF.

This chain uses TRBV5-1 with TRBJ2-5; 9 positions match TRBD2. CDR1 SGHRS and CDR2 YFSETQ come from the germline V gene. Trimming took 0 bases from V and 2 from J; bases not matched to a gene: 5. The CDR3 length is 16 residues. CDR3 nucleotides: TGCGCCAGCAGCTTGGCCGGCACTAGCGGGCAAGAGACCCAGTACTTC. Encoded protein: CASSLAGTSGQETQYF.

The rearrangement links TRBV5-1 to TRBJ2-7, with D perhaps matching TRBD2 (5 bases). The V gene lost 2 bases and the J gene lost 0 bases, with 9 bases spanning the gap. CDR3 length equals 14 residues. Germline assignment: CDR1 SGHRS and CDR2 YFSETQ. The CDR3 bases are TGCGCCAGCAGCTTTCTAGCCAGCTCCTACGAGCAGTACTTC. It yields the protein CASSFLASSYEQYF.

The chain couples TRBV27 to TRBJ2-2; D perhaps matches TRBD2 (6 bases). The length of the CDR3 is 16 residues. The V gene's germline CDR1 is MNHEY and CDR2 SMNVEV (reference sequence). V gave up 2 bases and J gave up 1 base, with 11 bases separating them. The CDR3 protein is CASSLPPGGNTGELFF. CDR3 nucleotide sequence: TGTGCCAGCAGTTTACCTCCCGGGGGGAACACCGGGGAGCTGTTTTTT.

The CDR3 loop is CASSPWGSQGYSNQPQHF. Here the CDR3 DNA reads TGTGCCAGCAGCCCATGGGGTTCGCAGGGGTATAGCAATCAGCCCCAGCATTTT. The chain uses TRBV27 and TRBJ1-5, with TRBD1 as a possible D gene (6 bases). The CDR3 loop spans 18 amino acids. CDR1 and CDR2 from the germline V gene are MNHEY and SMNVEV (reference sequence). Trimming cost V 6 bases and J 0 bases, with 21 bases left between them.

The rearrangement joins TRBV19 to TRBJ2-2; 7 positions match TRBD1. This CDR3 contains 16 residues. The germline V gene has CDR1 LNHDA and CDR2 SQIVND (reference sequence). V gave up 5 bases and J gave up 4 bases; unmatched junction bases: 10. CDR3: CASSPLDRTLTGELFF. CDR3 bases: TGTGCCAGTAGTCCCCTGGACAGGACCCTCACCGGGGAGCTGTTTTTT. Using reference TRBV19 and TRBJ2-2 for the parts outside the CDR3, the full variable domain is DGGITQSPKYLFRKEGQNVTLSCEQNLNHDAMYWYRQDPGQGLRLIYYSQIVNDFQKGDIAEGYSVSREKKESFPLTVTSAQKNPTAFYLCASSPLDRTLTGELFFGEGSRLTVL.

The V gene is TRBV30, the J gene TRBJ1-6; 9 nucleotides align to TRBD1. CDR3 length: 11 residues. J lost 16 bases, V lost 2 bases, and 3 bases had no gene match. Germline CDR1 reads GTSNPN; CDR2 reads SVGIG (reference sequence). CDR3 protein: CAWSPGTGLHF. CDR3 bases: TGTGCCTGGAGTCCCGGGACAGGGCTCCACTTT.

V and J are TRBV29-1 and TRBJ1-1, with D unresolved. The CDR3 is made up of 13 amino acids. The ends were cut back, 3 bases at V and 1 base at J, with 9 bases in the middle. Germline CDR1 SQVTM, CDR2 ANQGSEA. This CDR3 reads CSVEAHRNTEAFF. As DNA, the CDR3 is TGCAGCGTTGAGGCCCACCGGAACACTGAAGCTTTCTTT.

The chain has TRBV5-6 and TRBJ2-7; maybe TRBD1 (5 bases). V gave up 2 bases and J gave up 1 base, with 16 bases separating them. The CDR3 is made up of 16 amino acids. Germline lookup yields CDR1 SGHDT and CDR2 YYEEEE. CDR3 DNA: TGTGCCAGCAGCTTTTTAGGCGCAGGGATTTCCTACGAGCAGTACTTC. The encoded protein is CASSFLGAGISYEQYF.

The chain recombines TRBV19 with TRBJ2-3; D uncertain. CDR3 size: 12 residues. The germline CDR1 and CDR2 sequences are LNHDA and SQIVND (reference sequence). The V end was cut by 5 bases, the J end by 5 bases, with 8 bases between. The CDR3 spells CASSLAGDTQYF. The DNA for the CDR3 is TGTGCCAGTAGTCTGGCAGGAGATACGCAGTATTTT.

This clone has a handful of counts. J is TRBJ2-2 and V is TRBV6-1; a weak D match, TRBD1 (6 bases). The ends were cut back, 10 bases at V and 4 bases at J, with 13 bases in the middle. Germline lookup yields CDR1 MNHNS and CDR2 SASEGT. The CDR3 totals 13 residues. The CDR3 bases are TGTGCCACCCGAACAGGGTTCACCGGGGAGCTGTTTTTT. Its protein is CATRTGFTGELFF.

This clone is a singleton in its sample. The CDR3 loop reads CASSQDGVAGGQGNEQFF. CDR3 bases: TGCGCCAGCAGCCAAGATGGGGTAGCGGGGGGGCAAGGTAATGAGCAGTTCTTC. The J gene is TRBJ2-1, the V gene TRBV4-1, with 11 bases aligning to TRBD2. CDR1 MGHRA and CDR2 YSYEKL come from the germline V gene. The V gene end was trimmed by 0 bases and the J gene end by 7 bases; junction bases not matched to a gene: 11. This CDR3 comprises 18 residues.

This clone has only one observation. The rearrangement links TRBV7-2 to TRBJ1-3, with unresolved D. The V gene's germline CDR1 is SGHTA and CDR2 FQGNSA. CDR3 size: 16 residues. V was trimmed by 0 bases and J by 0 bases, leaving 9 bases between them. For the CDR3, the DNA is TGTGCCAGCAGCTTAGCGGTACAGAGCTCTGGAAACACCATATATTTT. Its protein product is CASSLAVQSSGNTIYF.

The CDR3 DNA reads TGCGCCAGCGGGACTAGCGGGGGGCAAGAGACCCAGTACTTC. It encodes CASGTSGGQETQYF. V and J are TRBV5-1 and TRBJ2-5, with 15 positions matching TRBD2. Germline V gene lookup returns CDR1 SGHRS and CDR2 YFSETQ. The CDR3 totals 14 residues. The junction had 0 bases not matched to a gene; V was cut back by 7 bases and J by 2 bases.

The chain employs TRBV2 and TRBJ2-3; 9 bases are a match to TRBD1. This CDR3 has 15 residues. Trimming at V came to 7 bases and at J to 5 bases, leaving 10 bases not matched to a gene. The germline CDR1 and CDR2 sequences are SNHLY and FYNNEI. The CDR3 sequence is CASIYRDRVLDTQYF. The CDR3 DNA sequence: TGTGCCAGCATCTACCGGGACAGGGTTTTAGATACGCAGTATTTT.

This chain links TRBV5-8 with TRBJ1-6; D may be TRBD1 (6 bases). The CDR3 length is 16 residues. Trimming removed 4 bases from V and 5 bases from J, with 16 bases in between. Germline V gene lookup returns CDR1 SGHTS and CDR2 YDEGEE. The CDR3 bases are TGTGCCAGCAGCCCTGGGGGGGGCCGCAATAATTCACCCCTCCACTTT. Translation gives CASSPGGGRNNSPLHF.